The 22 T cell receptor beta chains below were found in one sample sequenced in a study of shared clonotypes between healthy human individuals. The assay was immunoSEQ multiplex PCR, and TCRdb's table has in-frame clones only and misses some. The data show approximately 100,000 clones, less than 80% seen once. The sequencing input was memory CD8+ T cells sorted from blood. Subset indicated: CD45RO+ cells pooled with CCR7-negative TemRA cells. The receptors here all came from a man aged 25-40 years in good health.

The chain links TRBV27 to TRBJ2-7; D is ambiguous. Per germline, CDR1 MNHEY and CDR2 SMNVEV (reference sequence). With 0 bases removed from V and 5 bases from J, the gap between germline ends came to 11 bases. The CDR3 extends over 14 amino acids. CDR3 loop: CASSLSGLGHEQYF. The CDR3, as DNA: TGTGCCAGCAGTTTATCGGGTCTGGGCCACGAGCAGTACTTC.

Written as DNA, the CDR3 is TGTGCCAGCAGCTCAAGCCCCTCCTACGAGCAGTACTTC. It translates to CASSSSPSYEQYF. The V call is TRBV11-2, the J call TRBJ2-7; no clear D gene. Trimming took 4 bases from V and 0 from J, leaving 7 bases between them. CDR3 length equals 13 residues. Germline CDR1 SGHAT, CDR2 FQNNGV.

The chain couples TRBV7-6 to TRBJ2-2; D may be TRBD2 (6 bases). Trimming removed 11 bases at V and 6 bases at J, with 16 bases between. The CDR3 contains 13 residues. From germline, CDR1 is SGHVS and CDR2 FNYEAQ. CDR3 nucleotides: TGTGCCTCTAGCGCCTTAGGAGCCGGGGAGCTGTTTTTT. Protein product: CASSALGAGELFF.

Note on this clone: One junction end does not reproduce the germline sequence, and a read error may be involved. The rearrangement links TRBV7-8 to TRBJ2-3; no clear D. Germline values: CDR1 SGHVS, CDR2 FQNEAQ. CDR3 size: 14 residues. CDR3 region: CVSSPVVGTDTQYF. The DNA for the CDR3 is TGTGTCAGCAGCCCCGTGGTCGGCACAGATACGCAGTATTTT. The full variable domain, in which reference TRBV7-8 and TRBJ2-3 provide the parts outside the CDR3, is GAGVSQSPRYKVAKRGQDVALRCDPISGHVSLFWYQQALGQGPEFLTYFQNEAQLDKSGLPSDRFFAERPEGSVSTLKIQRTQQEDSAVYLCVSSPVVGTDTQYFGPGTRLTVL.

The rearrangement links TRBV29-1 to TRBJ2-2; possibly TRBD1 for D (5 bases). The CDR3 covers 14 residues. Between the trimmed V and J ends, which lost 7 bases and 0 bases, there was a span of 12 bases. The germline V gene has CDR1 SQVTM and CDR2 ANQGSEA. CDR3 DNA sequence: TGCAGCGGTTGGTGGGGCCCGAACACCGGGGAGCTGTTTTTT. Translated: CSGWWGPNTGELFF.

The gene calls are TRBV5-4 and TRBJ2-1; TRBD2 matches 7 bases. With V trimmed by 7 bases and J by 6 bases, 4 bases remained unmatched. This CDR3 region has 12 residues. From germline, CDR1 is SGHNT and CDR2 YYREEE (reference sequence). CDR3 nucleotide sequence: TGTGCCAGCTGGGGGGGGGTCAATGAGCAGTTCTTC. Its translation is CASWGGVNEQFF. Full variable domain (remainder filled in from reference TRBV5-4 and TRBJ2-1): ETGVTQSPTHLIKTRGQQVTLRCSSQSGHNTVSWYQQALGQGPQFIFQYYREEENGRGNFPPRFSGLQFPNYSSELNVNALELDDSALYLCASWGGVNEQFFGPGTRLTVL.

The chain uses TRBV28 and TRBJ2-1; no firm D call. The CDR3 runs 17 residues. Germline values: CDR1 MDHEN, CDR2 SYDVKM. V lost 4 bases to trimming and J lost 0 bases, with 16 bases between them. Written as DNA, the CDR3 is TGTGCCAGCAGTTACGCCTTTACAAGGAGCTCCTACAATGAGCAGTTCTTC. Its protein is CASSYAFTRSSYNEQFF.

This clone was counted ten times or more. The V and J genes are TRBV29-1 and TRBJ2-1; 9 nucleotides align to TRBD2. After removal of 0 bases from V and 5 bases from J, the junction contained 5 bases not matched to a gene. Per the germline V gene, CDR1 is SQVTM and CDR2 is ANQGSEA. This CDR3 spans 15 amino acids. The CDR3 spells CSVEEGSGGHNEQFF. CDR3 bases: TGCAGCGTTGAAGAGGGCAGCGGGGGGCACAATGAGCAGTTCTTC.

This clone was observed a single time. V gene TRBV13 combines with J gene TRBJ2-1; TRBD2 agrees at 14 bases. V gave up 3 bases and J gave up 8 bases; unmatched junction bases: 6. The length of the CDR3 is 16 residues. Germline values: CDR1 PRHDT, CDR2 FYEKMQ (reference sequence). CDR3 loop: CASSFDGTSGSYEQFF. CDR3 coding DNA: TGTGCCAGCAGCTTCGACGGGACTAGCGGGAGCTATGAGCAGTTCTTC.

This clone has a count of ten or more. The chain recombines TRBV29-1 with TRBJ1-1; no clear D gene. V lost 4 bases, J lost 9 bases, and 9 bases lay in between. Germline V gene sequence: CDR1 SQVTM, CDR2 ANQGSEA. This CDR3 has 10 amino acids. CDR3 amino acids: CSVGTDKAFF. Written as DNA, the CDR3 is TGCAGCGTTGGGACTGACAAAGCTTTCTTT. The complete variable domain, with remaining parts taken from reference TRBV29-1 and TRBJ1-1, reads SAVISQKPSRDICQRGTSLTIQCQVDSQVTMMFWYRQQPGQSLTLIATANQGSEATYESGFVIDKFPISRPNLTFSTLTVSNMSPEDSSIYLCSVGTDKAFFGQGTRLTVV.

V gene TRBV27 combines with J gene TRBJ2-1, with 10 bases aligning to TRBD2. CDR1 is MNHEY, CDR2 SMNVEV, per germline (reference sequence). The CDR3 length is 13 residues. With 10 bases clipped from V and 3 bases from J, the junction kept 3 bases outside the gene matches. The CDR3 protein is CATASGGYNEQFF. The CDR3 coding sequence is TGTGCCACCGCTAGCGGGGGCTACAATGAGCAGTTCTTC.

This chain uses TRBV28 with TRBJ1-5; weak D call: TRBD1 (6 bases). The CDR3 is made up of 18 amino acids. V lost 5 bases and J lost 3, with 23 bases in between. The germline gives CDR1 MDHEN, CDR2 SYDVKM. This CDR3 reads CASSPDPTTGRLNQPQHF. DNA of the CDR3: TGTGCCAGCAGTCCGGATCCGACGACAGGCCGACTCAATCAGCCCCAGCATTTT.

The gene calls are TRBV9 and TRBJ2-2; D remains unclear. Germline CDR1 SGDLS, CDR2 YYNGEE. The CDR3 has 15 amino acids. The V gene lost 0 bases and the J gene lost 0 bases, with 6 bases spanning the gap. CDR3 in amino acids: CASSVEVPNTGELFF. The CDR3 DNA reads TGTGCCAGCAGCGTAGAGGTACCGAACACCGGGGAGCTGTTTTTT.

This clone occurred a few times. The J gene is TRBJ2-1, the V gene TRBV6-5; 8 bases fit TRBD2. The ends lost 6 bases at V and 7 bases at J; junction bases unmatched: 11. CDR3 length: 15 amino acids. Looked up from germline, CDR1 is MNHEY and CDR2 is SVGAGI. As DNA, the CDR3 is TGTGCCAGCAGGGATCCGGGACTAGTTGTAAATGAGCAGTTCTTC. It yields the protein CASRDPGLVVNEQFF.

V and J are TRBV6-5 and TRBJ2-7, with a weak D call TRBD2 (6 bases). V was trimmed by 0 bases and J by 4 bases, leaving 10 bases between them. The CDR3 has 14 amino acids. Germline V lookup: CDR1 MNHEY, CDR2 SVGAGI. CDR3: CASSYSEGGYEQYF. CDR3 nucleotides: TGTGCCAGCAGTTACTCGGAGGGAGGTTACGAGCAGTACTTC.

The chain joins TRBV10-3 to TRBJ1-5; D gene unclear. Germline V gives CDR1 ENHRY, CDR2 SYGVKD. CDR3 size: 15 residues. Trimming shortened V by 5 bases and J by 1 base, and 12 bases separated the two germline ends. The CDR3 nucleotides are TGTGCCATCAGTCAGGCAATCGGGAGCAATCAGCCCCAGCATTTT. Its translation: CAISQAIGSNQPQHF.

This clone was detected only a few times. The chain uses TRBV10-3 and TRBJ2-5; 14 bases map to TRBD2. Per the germline V gene, CDR1 is ENHRY and CDR2 is SYGVKD. After removal of 5 bases from V and 4 bases from J, the junction contained 9 bases not matched to a gene. The CDR3 sequence is 17 residues long. The DNA of the CDR3 is TGTGCCATCAGTCCGACTAGCGGGAGGGCCTTCGGAGAGACCCAGTACTTC. This sequence encodes CAISPTSGRAFGETQYF.

The rearrangement links TRBV10-1 to TRBJ2-3, with D possibly TRBD2 on 5 matching bases. Germline CDR1 and CDR2: WNHNN and SYGVQD (reference sequence). The ends were cut back, 6 bases at V and 2 bases at J, with 12 bases in the middle. The CDR3 contains 14 residues. The CDR3 here is CASSPDGDTDTQYF. The DNA for the CDR3 is TGCGCCAGCAGCCCAGACGGGGACACAGATACGCAGTATTTT.

The table lists this clone with a few counts. This sequence joins TRBV28 and TRBJ2-7, with D tentatively TRBD2 (5 bases). Looked up from germline, CDR1 is MDHEN and CDR2 is SYDVKM. V dropped 6 bases and J dropped 7 bases, with 10 bases sitting between them. The CDR3 has 11 amino acids. The CDR3 loop reads CASSWTHEQYF. DNA for the CDR3: TGTGCCAGCAGCTGGACTCATGAGCAGTACTTC.

This clone has only one observation. The V gene is TRBV25-1, the J gene TRBJ2-5, with 7 bases aligning to TRBD2. Germline assignment: CDR1 MGHDK and CDR2 SYGVNS. This CDR3 has 13 amino acids. J lost 3 bases, V lost 2 bases, and 0 bases had no gene match. The CDR3 here is CASSEAGEETQYF. The DNA for the CDR3 is TGTGCCAGCAGTGAAGCGGGAGAAGAGACCCAGTACTTC.

The CDR3 protein is CATSRAGQATDTQYF. In nucleotides, the CDR3 is TGTGCCACCAGCAGAGCAGGACAGGCCACAGATACGCAGTATTTT. This chain connects TRBV15 to TRBJ2-3; 7 bases agree with TRBD1. The CDR3 totals 15 residues. V lost 1 base to trimming and J lost 2 bases; unmatched junction nucleotides: 3. Germline-derived CDR1 and CDR2 are LNHNV and YYDKDF (reference sequence).

Only a few counts were recorded for this clone. This chain connects TRBV6-6 to TRBJ2-7; D not resolved. The germline CDR1 and CDR2 sequences are MNHNY and SVGAGI (reference sequence). Deletions cut 6 bases from V and 4 bases from J, with 10 bases between. This CDR3 is built from 12 residues. The CDR3 bases are TGTGCCAGCAGGGCCCCCAATTACGAGCAGTACTTC. Amino acids: CASRAPNYEQYF.